This TCR beta chain was sequenced for a study of T-cell reconstitution after alpha-beta-depleted transplantation in children. General study results and limits: One year after transplant, T-cell counts and diversity came mostly from newly produced T cells. There were reportedly several hundred expanded graft clones from which alpha-beta T cells came about two months after transplant.

Germline V gives CDR1 MGHRA, CDR2 YSYEKL. Trimming left V 1 base short and J 12 bases short, with 7 bases between. This CDR3 is 11 amino acids long. This clonotype has more than one count but fewer than ten. Its antigen remains unidentified. The TCRbeta library incorporated unique molecular identifiers. TCRdb processed the PCR reads anew with MiXCR; each CDR3 protein has one entry. The sample holds about 830,000 distinct CDR3 sequences, 16% seen once. The sequence was obtained from a male patient between 5 and 17 years old who had a stem cell transplant for acute lymphoblastic leukemia, so the T cells may come from the graft donor. This sample comprised PBMCs, mostly from graft donor cells, obtained 360 days after TCRalphabeta/CD19-depleted stem cell transplant. The chain is built from TRBV4-1 and TRBJ2-1; no reliable D call. The CDR3 coding sequence is TGCGCCAGCAGCCAAGGTGGCGGGCAGTTCTTC. Its translation: CASSQGGGQFF.